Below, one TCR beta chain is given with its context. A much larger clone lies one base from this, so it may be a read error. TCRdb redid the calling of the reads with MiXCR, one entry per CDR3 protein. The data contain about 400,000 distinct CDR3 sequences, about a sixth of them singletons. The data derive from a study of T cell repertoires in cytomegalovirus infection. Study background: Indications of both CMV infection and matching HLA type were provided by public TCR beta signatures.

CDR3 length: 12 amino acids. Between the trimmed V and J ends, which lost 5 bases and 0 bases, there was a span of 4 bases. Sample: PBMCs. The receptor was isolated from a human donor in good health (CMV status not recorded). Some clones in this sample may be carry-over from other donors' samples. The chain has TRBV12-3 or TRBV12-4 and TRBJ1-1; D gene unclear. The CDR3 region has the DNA TGTGCCAGCAGTAAAATGAACACTGAAGCTTTCTTT. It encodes CASSKMNTEAFF.